The rows below give T cell receptor beta chains drawn from one sample of a study of identical twins. MiXCR was run by TCRdb on the 5' RACE reads, yielding one entry per CDR3 protein. The table records roughly 250,000 distinct CDR3 sequences, 11% to 15% of them present only once. Sequences were obtained from memory (CD45RO+) T cells sorted from blood. All receptors come from a woman aged 18-29 years in good health. The CDR3 runs from the conserved cysteine through the conserved F or W. The D gene is left open where the match is weak. A clone size is listed for some rows: how often the clone was seen (once, few, many), or a class if it is expanded.

V gene,D gene,J gene,clone size,CDR3 protein,CDR3 DNA
TRBV12-3/TRBV12-4,TRBD1,TRBJ1-2,NA,CASSSGTGRVHGYTF,TGTGCCAGCAGCTCCGGGACAGGGAGGGTCCATGGCTACACCTTC
TRBV2,NA,TRBJ1-6,few,CASKHKTSNSPLHF,TGTGCCAGCAAGCACAAGACTTCTAATTCACCCCTCCACTTT
TRBV30,NA,TRBJ1-2,NA,CAWSEAGYGYTF,TGTGCCTGGAGTGAGGCGGGCTATGGCTACACCTTC
TRBV5-1,TRBD2,TRBJ2-3,many,CASSPRSGGTTSTDTQYF,TGCGCCAGCAGCCCGCGTAGCGGGGGGACGACTAGCACAGATACGCAGTATTTT
TRBV20-1,NA,TRBJ1-2,few,CSARDWTSSTGYTF,TGCAGTGCTAGAGATTGGACTTCCTCCACTGGCTACACCTTC
TRBV3-1,NA,TRBJ2-5,NA,CASSPRMLETQYF,TGTGCCAGCAGCCCCCGGATGTTGGAGACCCAGTACTTC
TRBV7-8,NA,TRBJ2-5,NA,CASSLAGGETQYF,TGTGCCAGCAGCTTAGCAGGGGGGGAGACCCAGTACTTC
TRBV18,NA,TRBJ1-6,NA,CASSRVDSNSPLHF,TGTGCCAGCTCACGAGTCGACTCGAATTCACCCCTCCACTTT
TRBV12-3/TRBV12-4,NA,TRBJ1-6,many,CASASVNNSPLHF,TGTGCCAGCGCCTCCGTAAATAATTCACCCCTCCACTTT
TRBV5-1,TRBD1,TRBJ1-2,many,CASSSSGQGTGYTF,TGCGCCAGCAGCTCCTCTGGACAGGGGACTGGCTACACCTTC
TRBV19,NA,TRBJ1-1,NA,CASSITKNTEAFF,TGTGCCAGTAGTATTACTAAGAACACTGAAGCTTTCTTT
TRBV7-2,NA,TRBJ2-7,NA,CASSPGSDLSYEQYF,TGTGCCAGCTCCCCCGGTTCAGATCTCTCCTACGAGCAGTACTTC
TRBV19,TRBD1,TRBJ2-1,few,CASSRDRESSYNEQFF,TGTGCCAGTAGCAGGGACAGGGAAAGCTCCTACAATGAGCAGTTCTTC
TRBV6-1,NA,TRBJ1-6,NA,CASKLTGQLNSPLHF,TGTGCCAGCAAACTTACCGGACAGCTTAATTCACCCCTCCACTTT
TRBV20-1,NA,TRBJ2-1,many,CSARDLFSRRAANEQFF,TGCAGTGCTAGAGATCTCTTCAGTAGGCGGGCGGCAAATGAGCAGTTCTTC
TRBV6-1,NA,TRBJ2-3,NA,CASGITLGGTSTDTQYF,TGTGCCAGCGGCATTACACTAGGAGGGACTAGCACAGATACGCAGTATTTT
TRBV6-2/TRBV6-3,TRBD2,TRBJ2-5,few,CASSRPPGLAGGETQYF,TGTGCCAGCAGTCGGCCACCGGGACTAGCGGGAGGAGAGACCCAGTACTTC
TRBV5-1,NA,TRBJ1-1,few,CASTLQDPSTEAFF,TGCGCCAGCACCTTACAGGATCCGAGCACTGAAGCTTTCTTT
TRBV20-1,NA,TRBJ2-5,many,CSARRSQETQYF,TGCAGTGCTAGGCGCAGTCAAGAGACCCAGTACTTC
TRBV12-3/TRBV12-4,NA,TRBJ1-1,NA,CASTPQVGGTEAFF,TGTGCCAGCACCCCGCAGGTTGGAGGCACTGAAGCTTTCTTT
TRBV6-5,NA,TRBJ2-6,NA,CASSYVMGSVLTF,TGTGCCAGCAGTTACGTCATGGGGAGCGTCCTGACTTTC
TRBV6-5,TRBD1,TRBJ1-6,few,CASSYKGQTSGTGNSPLHF,TGTGCCAGCAGTTACAAGGGACAGACCTCTGGGACGGGAAATTCACCCCTCCACTTT
TRBV5-6,NA,TRBJ2-7,few,CASSLGVFAEQYF,TGTGCCAGCAGCTTGGGAGTGTTCGCCGAGCAGTACTTC
TRBV19,NA,TRBJ1-1,NA,CASTDRMMNTEAFF,TGTGCCAGTACGGACAGAATGATGAACACTGAAGCTTTCTTT
TRBV10-3,NA,TRBJ2-1,NA,CAISESSGLAIYNEQFF,TGTGCCATCAGTGAGTCGAGCGGGCTAGCTATTTACAATGAGCAGTTCTTC
TRBV20-1,NA,TRBJ2-1,NA,CSAPGTSSSYNEQFF,TGCAGTGCGCCCGGGACTTCGAGCTCCTACAATGAGCAGTTCTTC
TRBV12-3/TRBV12-4,TRBD1,TRBJ1-6,many,CASSLDRGGSPLHF,TGTGCCAGCAGCCTCGACAGGGGAGGATCACCCCTCCACTTT
TRBV30,NA,TRBJ1-5,NA,CAWSTSGLINQPQHF,TGTGCCTGGAGTACATCGGGGCTGATAAACCAGCCCCAGCATTTT
TRBV7-9,NA,TRBJ1-2,NA,CASSLEGPAHGYTF,TGTGCCAGCAGCTTAGAAGGGCCAGCTCATGGCTACACCTTC
TRBV28,TRBD1,TRBJ2-1,NA,CASILDRGNEQFF,TGTGCCAGCATTCTCGACAGGGGAAATGAGCAGTTCTTC
TRBV20-1,NA,TRBJ2-7,NA,CSARDPLKIYEQYF,TGCAGTGCTAGAGATCCCCTTAAGATTTACGAGCAGTACTTC
TRBV7-9,NA,TRBJ2-5,NA,CASSLVSYQETQYF,TGTGCCAGCAGCTTAGTAAGCTACCAAGAGACCCAGTACTTC
TRBV7-2,NA,TRBJ2-5,NA,CASSLVRGLETQYF,TGTGCCAGCAGCTTAGTGCGCGGGCTAGAGACCCAGTACTTC
TRBV7-2,NA,TRBJ1-1,many,CASSIPGSTEAFF,TGTGCCAGCAGCATACCAGGATCCACTGAAGCTTTCTTT
TRBV10-3,TRBD1,TRBJ1-1,few,CAISEVRGDTEAFF,TGTGCCATCAGTGAGGTCAGGGGGGACACTGAAGCTTTCTTT
TRBV7-2,NA,TRBJ1-4,NA,CASSLGRGLNEKLFF,TGTGCCAGCAGCTTAGGCAGGGGTCTTAATGAAAAACTGTTTTTT
TRBV21-1,NA,TRBJ1-4,NA,CASSKSRPFRGWEKLFF,TGTGCCAGCAGCAAGAGTCGCCCCTTTAGGGGGTGGGAAAAACTGTTTTTT
TRBV10-3,NA,TRBJ2-1,many,CAIGAGGEQFF,TGTGCCATCGGGGCCGGGGGTGAGCAGTTCTTC
TRBV5-1,NA,TRBJ2-7,NA,CASSRTGAYEQYF,TGCGCCAGCAGTCGGACGGGCGCCTACGAGCAGTACTTC
TRBV6-1,NA,TRBJ1-1,NA,CASKIPYRTHMNTEAFF,TGTGCCAGCAAAATCCCCTACAGGACCCACATGAACACTGAAGCTTTCTTT
TRBV3-1,TRBD2,TRBJ2-7,few,CASSQGGAGGREQYF,TGTGCCAGCAGCCAAGGTGGAGCGGGAGGGAGGGAGCAGTACTTC
TRBV20-1,TRBD2,TRBJ2-3,many,CSARNPSGAPDTQYF,TGCAGTGCTAGGAATCCTAGCGGGGCCCCAGATACGCAGTATTTT
TRBV25-1,NA,TRBJ2-3,NA,CASSVGWAEDTQYF,TGTGCCAGCAGTGTGGGTTGGGCGGAAGATACGCAGTATTTT
TRBV18,TRBD2,TRBJ2-7,few,CASSLAVSSYEQYF,TGTGCCAGCTCTCTAGCGGTGAGCTCCTACGAGCAGTACTTC
TRBV2,NA,TRBJ1-5,few,CASSEQGGAQPQHF,TGTGCCAGCAGTGAACAGGGAGGCGCCCAGCCCCAGCATTTT